This TCR beta chain was captured by sequencing in a study of T cell responses to AZD1222 COVID-19 vaccine. V was pared by 1 base and J by 6 bases, with 12 bases between. Per germline, CDR1 SGHVS and CDR2 FQNEAQ. The CDR3 is 14 amino acids. Study outcomes and limitations: The donor cohort was predominantly white British with a female majority, and clonal diversity may have been underestimated.

Clones were sequenced by immunoSEQ multiplex PCR, and TCRdb holds only the in-frame ones, with some missing. The table lists 170,000 or so clones, 90% of them singletons, with 2.5% to 3.5% in the top ten. With regard to this clone: Its antigen is still unknown.

The source is an adult in good health. The sample in question was peripheral blood, obtained on day 0 of AZD1222 vaccination. This chain connects TRBV7-8 to TRBJ1-1, with D uncertain. As DNA, the CDR3 is TGTGCCAGCAGCTTAGATCAGGTCCTTTCTGAAGCTTTCTTT. Translated, it gives CASSLDQVLSEAFF.